Listed below are T cell receptor beta chains from one sample, sequenced in a study of blood T cell repertoires in COVID-19. Sequenced by immunoSEQ multiplex PCR; TCRdb stores in-frame clones only, minus some. Of 140,000 to 150,000 clones listed, around 82% were seen once; the top ten hold 44%. Sample: peripheral blood. Every receptor here comes from a human donor in a cohort sampled during active COVID-19. CDR3s include the opening cysteine and the closing phenylalanine or tryptophan. A D gene is named only where the DNA matches it firmly. Rows may omit the clone size; those that give it use once, few, many or a size class.

cdr3_length: 15
d_call: TRBD1
clone_size: -
j_call: TRBJ1-3
v_call: TRBV14
cdr3_nt: TGTGCCAGCAGCTACAGGGGGTCGTATGGAAACACCATATATTTT
cdr3_aa: CASSYRGSYGNTIYF

cdr3_length: 13
d_call: -
clone_size: -
j_call: TRBJ2-3
v_call: TRBV7-2
cdr3_nt: TGTGCCAGCAGCTTAAGGGGGGGAGATACGCAGTATTTT
cdr3_aa: CASSLRGGDTQYF

cdr3_length: 14
d_call: -
clone_size: few
j_call: TRBJ2-2
v_call: TRBV9
cdr3_nt: TGTGCCAGCAGCAGCAACACGGGGACCGGGGAGCTGTTTTTT
cdr3_aa: CASSSNTGTGELFF

cdr3_length: 14
d_call: -
clone_size: -
j_call: TRBJ1-5
v_call: TRBV3-1/TRBV3-2
cdr3_nt: TGTGCCAGCAGTCAAAGGGGGAGCAATCAGCCCCAGCATTTT
cdr3_aa: CASSQRGSNQPQHF

cdr3_length: 17
d_call: -
clone_size: -
j_call: TRBJ1-5
v_call: TRBV15
cdr3_nt: TGTGCCACCAGCAACAGCGGCAAGCGGGGTGTCGGTCAGCCCCAGCATTTT
cdr3_aa: CATSNSGKRGVGQPQHF

cdr3_length: 16
d_call: -
clone_size: -
j_call: TRBJ2-2
v_call: TRBV6-6
cdr3_nt: TGTGCCAGCAGTTACTTGACGCCAAGGGGCACCGGGGAGCTGTTTTTT
cdr3_aa: CASSYLTPRGTGELFF

cdr3_length: 15
d_call: -
clone_size: -
j_call: TRBJ2-3
v_call: TRBV30
cdr3_nt: TGTGCCTGGAACGTGGGAGGTGGGACGAGGGATACGCAGTATTTT
cdr3_aa: CAWNVGGGTRDTQYF

cdr3_length: 14
d_call: -
clone_size: few
j_call: TRBJ2-3
v_call: TRBV4-3
cdr3_nt: TGCGCCAGCAGCCCGAGGGGACTCACAGATACGCAGTATTTT
cdr3_aa: CASSPRGLTDTQYF

cdr3_length: 16
d_call: TRBD1
clone_size: -
j_call: TRBJ1-5
v_call: TRBV19
cdr3_nt: TGTGCCAGTAGTATTGAGTCGACAGGGCCCTTTCAGCCCCAGCATTTT
cdr3_aa: CASSIESTGPFQPQHF

cdr3_length: 17
d_call: TRBD1
clone_size: -
j_call: TRBJ1-5
v_call: TRBV19
cdr3_nt: TGTGCCATTTCCGCCGGGACAGGGCGGTTGGGCAATCAGCCCCAGCATTTT
cdr3_aa: CAISAGTGRLGNQPQHF

cdr3_length: 16
d_call: -
clone_size: once
j_call: TRBJ2-7
v_call: TRBV21-1
cdr3_nt: TGTGCCAGCAGCACCCCAGGGACCTGGGGGCCCTACGAGCAGTACTTC
cdr3_aa: CASSTPGTWGPYEQYF

cdr3_length: 14
d_call: -
clone_size: -
j_call: TRBJ1-6
v_call: TRBV9
cdr3_nt: TGTGCCAGCAGCGTAGGGACAGATAATTCACCCCTCCACTTT
cdr3_aa: CASSVGTDNSPLHF

cdr3_length: 15
d_call: -
clone_size: -
j_call: TRBJ1-1
v_call: TRBV3-1/TRBV3-2
cdr3_nt: TGTGCCAGCATCACTCCGTTGGCCTCGAGGGTTGAAGCTTTCTTT
cdr3_aa: CASITPLASRVEAFF

cdr3_length: 11
d_call: -
clone_size: -
j_call: TRBJ2-2
v_call: TRBV29-1
cdr3_nt: TGCAGCGTTACTTCCACCGGGGAGCTGTTTTTT
cdr3_aa: CSVTSTGELFF

cdr3_length: 17
d_call: -
clone_size: few
j_call: TRBJ2-2
v_call: TRBV2
cdr3_nt: TGTGCCAGCAGGGTCCCGGGACATTTCCGGGCACCCGGGGAGCTGTTTTTT
cdr3_aa: CASRVPGHFRAPGELFF

cdr3_length: 14
d_call: -
clone_size: -
j_call: TRBJ1-4
v_call: TRBV6-5
cdr3_nt: TGTGCCAGCAGCCCCACCGGAACTCGGGGAAAACTGTTTTTT
cdr3_aa: CASSPTGTRGKLFF

cdr3_length: 14
d_call: TRBD1
clone_size: once
j_call: TRBJ1-2
v_call: TRBV19
cdr3_nt: TGTGCCAGTAGTACCCGACAGGGCGGCTATGGCTACACCTTC
cdr3_aa: CASSTRQGGYGYTF

cdr3_length: 13
d_call: -
clone_size: -
j_call: TRBJ1-2
v_call: TRBV2
cdr3_nt: TGTGCCAGCACATTCTCCGGAGACTATGGCTACACCTTC
cdr3_aa: CASTFSGDYGYTF

cdr3_length: 13
d_call: -
clone_size: once
j_call: TRBJ2-3
v_call: TRBV11-3
cdr3_nt: TGTGCCTCCGGATCTAGCGCGGCAGATACGCAGTATTTT
cdr3_aa: CASGSSAADTQYF

cdr3_length: 13
d_call: -
clone_size: -
j_call: TRBJ2-3
v_call: TRBV7-3
cdr3_nt: TGTGCCAGCAGCATTGGGGGAGGTGATACGCAGTATTTT
cdr3_aa: CASSIGGGDTQYF

cdr3_length: 13
d_call: -
clone_size: -
j_call: TRBJ2-2
v_call: TRBV7-9
cdr3_nt: TGTGCCAGCAGTTCAGACTGGGCCGGGGAGCTGTTTTTT
cdr3_aa: CASSSDWAGELFF

cdr3_length: 15
d_call: TRBD1
clone_size: -
j_call: TRBJ1-1
v_call: TRBV19
cdr3_nt: TGTGCCAGTAGCCGAAGACAGGGGATGATCGGTGAAGCTTTCTTT
cdr3_aa: CASSRRQGMIGEAFF

cdr3_length: 14
d_call: TRBD2
clone_size: -
j_call: TRBJ2-1
v_call: TRBV19
cdr3_nt: TGTGCCAGTAGCTATGCCGGGGGGTACAATGAGCAGTTCTTC
cdr3_aa: CASSYAGGYNEQFF

cdr3_length: 13
d_call: -
clone_size: once
j_call: TRBJ2-2
v_call: TRBV2
cdr3_nt: TGTGCCACACAGATAGATAATTCCGGGGAGCTGTTTTTT
cdr3_aa: CATQIDNSGELFF

cdr3_length: 14
d_call: TRBD2
clone_size: -
j_call: TRBJ2-5
v_call: TRBV2
cdr3_nt: TGTGCCAGCCGACTAGCGGGGGGACAAGAGACCCAGTACTTC
cdr3_aa: CASRLAGGQETQYF

cdr3_length: 18
d_call: TRBD1
clone_size: -
j_call: TRBJ2-1
v_call: TRBV11-3
cdr3_nt: TGTGCCAGCAGCTTAGCTTTTGTAGGACAGGGGGGAGGTAATGAGCAGTTCTTC
cdr3_aa: CASSLAFVGQGGGNEQFF

cdr3_length: 11
d_call: -
clone_size: once
j_call: TRBJ1-6
v_call: TRBV5-6
cdr3_nt: TGTGCCAGCAGCCTGGGACAAACCCTCCACTTT
cdr3_aa: CASSLGQTLHF

cdr3_length: 15
d_call: TRBD1
clone_size: -
j_call: TRBJ1-5
v_call: TRBV27
cdr3_nt: TGTGCCAGCAGCCCGTCGACAGGGGGAAATCAGCCCCAGCATTTT
cdr3_aa: CASSPSTGGNQPQHF